These 5 T cell receptor beta chains were all obtained from the same sample, sequenced in a study of T cells expressing NK-cell markers. TCRdb re-called the 5' RACE reads, yielding one record per CDR3 amino acid sequence without DNA. This sample carries some 190,000 distinct CDR3 sequences, with over 20% going to the ten biggest clones. Sequenced sample: blood T cells: a sorted CD56 or NKG2C T cell subset, CD4+ or CD8+ T cells, or bulk PBMC T cells (not recorded which). The receptors were gathered from a man aged 18 to 69 in good health.

The chain is built from TRBV4-2 and TRBJ1-1; the TCRdb D gene call, TRBD1, has no DNA to confirm it. Per the germline V gene, CDR1 is LGHNA and CDR2 is YNFKEQ. The CDR3 is made up of 13 amino acids. The CDR3 region is CASSAKGAGEAFF.

The genes are TRBV16 and TRBJ2-1; TCRdb returns TRBD2, unconfirmable since there is no DNA. This CDR3 region has 19 residues. CDR1 and CDR2 from the germline V gene are KGHSY and FQNENV. The CDR3 region is CASSQSASGGAVPYNEQFF.

V is TRBV7-8 and J is TRBJ2-1. The CDR3 contains 13 residues. Germline V gives CDR1 SGHVS, CDR2 FQNEAQ. CDR3 protein: CASSLAFFNEQFF.

This chain connects TRBV7-9 to TRBJ2-1. The CDR3 totals 14 residues. Germline loops: CDR1 SEHNR, CDR2 FQNEAQ (reference sequence). The CDR3 is CASGLAGEYREQFF. The full variable domain, in which reference TRBV7-9 and TRBJ2-1 provide the parts outside the CDR3, is DTGVSQNPRHKITKRGQNVTFRCDPISEHNRLYWYRQTLGQGPEFLTYFQNEAQLEKSRLLSDRFSAERPKGSFSTLEIQRTEQGDSAMYLCASGLAGEYREQFFGPGTRLTVL.

The chain links TRBV9 to TRBJ2-2; there is no DNA to check the TCRdb D call of TRBD2. CDR1 and CDR2 (germline): SGDLS, YYNGEE. The CDR3 contains 16 residues. CDR3 amino acids: CASSVVIAVNTGELFF.